This section outlines one T cell receptor (beta chain) sequence together with its context. The antigen remains unidentified. Trimming removed 7 bases from V and 2 bases from J; junction bases left unmatched: 8. The germline CDR1 and CDR2 sequences are SNHLY and FYNNEI. CDR3 length: 15 residues. This entry belongs to a study of cytomegalovirus exposure and HLA in healthy donors. Primers included in the PCR were 60 Vbeta and 13 Jbeta primers. The method was immunoSEQ multiplex PCR; TCRdb's version includes in-frame clones alone and lacks a portion of them. This sample has about 160,000 clones, with 65% to 85% found just once. The study, taken as a whole, reports: The authors listed over 150 TCR beta chains as cytomegalovirus-associated. The study found most TCR sequences rare, yet found some public TCRs in many donors. More clonal expansion characterized HLA-associated TCR beta chains than equally common others in a later analysis.

The sample taken for sequencing was PBMCs. The chain links TRBV2 to TRBJ1-1; 9 bases agree with TRBD1. This clonotype originated in a man in his forties in good health and CMV-seropositive. CDR3 bases: TGTGCCAGCATGGCCGGGACAGGGTATAACACTGAAGCTTTCTTT. Translated, it gives CASMAGTGYNTEAFF.